What follows is one T cell receptor (beta chain) and its context. This clonotype was seen ten or more times. What this receptor recognizes is not known. Base qualities are missing; no much larger clone stands one base away. The record originates from a study of T-cell reconstitution after alpha-beta-depleted transplantation in children (dated by TCRdb to 2016 to 2017). Describing the broader study: Using TCR repertoire profiling, the study followed T-cell immune reconstitution in a quantitative way in children after TCRalphabeta/CD19-depleted allogeneic hematopoietic cell transplantation. Study-wide conclusions, independent of this receptor: About two months after transplant, the apparently early recovery of alphabetaT-cell counts reportedly depended on just several hundred clones that had expanded rapidly and came from non-depleted graft cells. In some patients, the high TCRbeta diversity seen at day 60 was put down to recipient T cells and intrathymic progenitors that had survived conditioning. Hyperexpanded clone frequencies declined over subsequent months; after one year, T-cell counts and TCRbeta diversity were mostly attributed to newly produced T cells.

V is shortened by 7 bases, J by 4 bases, and the region joining them spans 25 bases. Via the germline V gene, CDR1 is SQVTM and CDR2 ANQGSEA. The CDR3 covers 16 residues, taking in both the cysteine and the phenylalanine. CDR3 DNA is the only sequence kept; it has 48 bases, read in frame from the first base. Library prep was done by PCR. The reads were generated on an Illumina HiSeq 2500. TCR libraries were prepared with molecular barcoding, using unique molecular identifiers to normalize TCRbeta repertoire quantification. The public reads were quality trimmed at Q25 with fastp and then assembled into clones with MiXCR by TCRdb, keeping productive beta chains. Every entry covers one CDR3 protein and lists the most common genes and DNA from its rows. The sample table lists around 670,000 distinct CDR3 sequences, around 13% of them with a count of one. 0.65% to 0.9% of the sample is taken by the ten largest.

This sample's treatment or condition label indicates: allogeneic hematopoietic cell transplantation with graft depleted of TCRalphabeta T cells and CD19 B cells. The transplant recipients were children given TCRalphabeta/CD19-depleted allogeneic hematopoietic cell grafts. Sequencing used PBMCs, obtained before TCRalphabeta/CD19-depleted stem cell transplant. The chain was built from TRBV29-1 and TRBJ2-5; 6 matching bases give a weak D call of TRBD2. This TCR was recovered from a girl under 10 years old with congenital amegakaryocytic thrombocytopenia, due to receive a stem cell transplant. The DNA sequence reads TGCAGCGGTGAGCTTTGGGCGGAGGGCCAGTCAGAGACCCAGTACTTC. Translated, it gives CSGELWAEGQSETQYF.